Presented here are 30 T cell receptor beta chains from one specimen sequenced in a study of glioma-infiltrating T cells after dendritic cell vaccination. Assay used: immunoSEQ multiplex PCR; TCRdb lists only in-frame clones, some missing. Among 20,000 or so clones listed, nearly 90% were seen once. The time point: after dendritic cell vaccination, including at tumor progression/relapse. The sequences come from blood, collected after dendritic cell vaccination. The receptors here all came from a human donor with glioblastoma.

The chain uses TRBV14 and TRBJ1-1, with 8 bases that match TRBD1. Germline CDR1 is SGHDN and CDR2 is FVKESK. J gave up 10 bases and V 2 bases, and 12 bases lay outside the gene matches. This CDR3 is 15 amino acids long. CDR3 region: CASSQRGQAGLGAFF. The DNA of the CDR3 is TGTGCCAGCAGCCAACGGGGACAGGCCGGCTTGGGAGCTTTCTTT.

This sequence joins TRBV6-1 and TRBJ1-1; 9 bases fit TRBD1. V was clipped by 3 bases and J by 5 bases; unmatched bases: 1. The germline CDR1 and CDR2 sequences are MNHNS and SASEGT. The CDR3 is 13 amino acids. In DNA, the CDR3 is TGTGCCAGCAGTGACGGACAGGGGACTGAAGCTTTCTTT. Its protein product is CASSDGQGTEAFF.

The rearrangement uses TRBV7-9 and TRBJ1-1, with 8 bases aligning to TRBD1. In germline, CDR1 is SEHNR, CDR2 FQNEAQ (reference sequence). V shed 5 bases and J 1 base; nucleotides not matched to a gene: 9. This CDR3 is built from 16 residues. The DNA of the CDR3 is TGTGCCAGCAGCCTGCTGGGACAGGAGAGGAACACTGAAGCTTTCTTT. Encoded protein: CASSLLGQERNTEAFF. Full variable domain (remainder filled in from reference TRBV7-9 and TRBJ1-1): DTGVSQNPRHKITKRGQNVTFRCDPISEHNRLYWYRQTLGQGPEFLTYFQNEAQLEKSRLLSDRFSAERPKGSFSTLEIQRTEQGDSAMYLCASSLLGQERNTEAFFGQGTRLTVV.

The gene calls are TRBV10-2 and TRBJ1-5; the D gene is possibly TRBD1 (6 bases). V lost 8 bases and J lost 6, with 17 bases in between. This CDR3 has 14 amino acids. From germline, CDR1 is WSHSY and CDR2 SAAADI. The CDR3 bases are TGCGCCAGCCTGGGGGGGGGCTTTAGTCAGCCCCAGCATTTT. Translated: CASLGGGFSQPQHF.

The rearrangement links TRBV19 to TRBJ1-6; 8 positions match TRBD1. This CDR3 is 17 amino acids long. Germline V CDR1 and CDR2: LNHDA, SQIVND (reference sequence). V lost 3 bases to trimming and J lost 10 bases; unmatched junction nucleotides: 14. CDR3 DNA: TGTGCCAGTAGTATCTGGACAGGGCATGGGGTCGACTCACCCCTCCACTTT. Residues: CASSIWTGHGVDSPLHF.

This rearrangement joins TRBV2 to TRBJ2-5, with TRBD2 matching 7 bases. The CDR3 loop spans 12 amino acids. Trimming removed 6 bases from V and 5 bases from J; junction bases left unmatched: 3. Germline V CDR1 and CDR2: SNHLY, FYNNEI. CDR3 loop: CASSPREETQYF. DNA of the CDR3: TGTGCCAGCAGCCCGCGGGAGGAGACCCAGTACTTC.

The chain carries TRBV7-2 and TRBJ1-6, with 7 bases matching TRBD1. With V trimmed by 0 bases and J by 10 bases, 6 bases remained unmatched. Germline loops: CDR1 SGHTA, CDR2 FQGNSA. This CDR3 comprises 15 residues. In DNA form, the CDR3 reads TGTGCCAGCAGCTTAGCGGAGGGGGCCTGGTCACCCCTCCACTTT. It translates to CASSLAEGAWSPLHF. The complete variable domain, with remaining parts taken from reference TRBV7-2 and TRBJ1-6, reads GAGVSQSPSNKVTEKGKDVELRCDPISGHTALYWYRQSLGQGLEFLIYFQGNSAPDKSGLPSDRFSAERTGGSVSTLTIQRTQQEDSAVYLCASSLAEGAWSPLHFGNGTRLTVT.

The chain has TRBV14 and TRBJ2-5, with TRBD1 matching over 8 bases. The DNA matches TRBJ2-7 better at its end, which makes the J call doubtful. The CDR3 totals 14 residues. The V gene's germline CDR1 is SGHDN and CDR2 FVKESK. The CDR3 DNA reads TGTGCCAGCAGCCCACGGACAGGGATCTACGAGCAGTACTTC. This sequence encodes CASSPRTGIYEQYF.

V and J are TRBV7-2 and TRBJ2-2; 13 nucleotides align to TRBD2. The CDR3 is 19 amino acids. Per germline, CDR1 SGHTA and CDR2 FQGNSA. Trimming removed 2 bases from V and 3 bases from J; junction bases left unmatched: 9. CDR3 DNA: TGTGCCAGCAGCTTATTACGACTAGCGGGGGGTGCGGACACCGGGGAGCTGTTTTTT. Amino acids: CASSLLRLAGGADTGELFF. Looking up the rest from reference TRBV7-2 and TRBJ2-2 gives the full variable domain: GAGVSQSPSNKVTEKGKDVELRCDPISGHTALYWYRQSLGQGLEFLIYFQGNSAPDKSGLPSDRFSAERTGGSVSTLTIQRTQQEDSAVYLCASSLLRLAGGADTGELFFGEGSRLTVL.

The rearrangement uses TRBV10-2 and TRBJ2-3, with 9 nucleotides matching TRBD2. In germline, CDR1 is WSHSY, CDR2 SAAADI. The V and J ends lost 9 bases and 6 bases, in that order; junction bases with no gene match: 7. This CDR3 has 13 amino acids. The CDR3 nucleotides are TGCGCCAGGCCGGGACTAGCCTGGGATACGCAGTATTTT. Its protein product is CARPGLAWDTQYF.

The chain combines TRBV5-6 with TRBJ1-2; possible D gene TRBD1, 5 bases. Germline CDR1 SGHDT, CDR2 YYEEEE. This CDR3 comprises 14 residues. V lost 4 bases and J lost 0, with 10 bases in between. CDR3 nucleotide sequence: TGTGCCAGCAGCGGGGCGCAGGCTAACTATGGCTACACCTTC. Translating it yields CASSGAQANYGYTF.

CDR3 sequence: CASSDRGLGYEQYF. As DNA, the CDR3 is TGTGCCAGCTCGGACAGGGGGCTTGGTTACGAGCAGTACTTC. This chain uses TRBV18 with TRBJ2-7, with 11 bases aligning to TRBD1. Germline V gene data show CDR1 as KGHSH and CDR2 as LQKENI. The CDR3 is 14 residues long. Trimming at V came to 6 bases and at J to 4 bases, leaving 5 bases not matched to a gene.

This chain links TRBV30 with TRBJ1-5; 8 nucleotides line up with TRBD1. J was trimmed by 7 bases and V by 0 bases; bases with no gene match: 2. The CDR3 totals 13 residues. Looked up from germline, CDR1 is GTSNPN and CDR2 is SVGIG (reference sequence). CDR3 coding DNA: TGTGCCTGGAGTGTATCAGGGGGCCAGCCCCAGCATTTT. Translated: CAWSVSGGQPQHF.

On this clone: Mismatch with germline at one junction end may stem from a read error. CDR3 coding DNA: TGTGCCAGCAGTTTGGGGACTACAAGAGCGAACACCGGGGAGCTGCTTTTT. It specifies CASSLGTTRANTGELLF. The chain uses TRBV27 and TRBJ2-2, with 7 bases matching TRBD2. The CDR3 spans 17 residues. Germline V CDR1 and CDR2: MNHEY, SMNVEV (reference sequence).

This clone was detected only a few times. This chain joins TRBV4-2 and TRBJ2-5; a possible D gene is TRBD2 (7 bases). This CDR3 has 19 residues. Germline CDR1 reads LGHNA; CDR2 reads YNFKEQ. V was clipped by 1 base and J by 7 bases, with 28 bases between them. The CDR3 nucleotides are TGTGCCAGCAGCCAAGGGTCCCTAACTACGGGCGGGGGCGCATGGACCCAGTACTTC. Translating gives CASSQGSLTTGGGAWTQYF.

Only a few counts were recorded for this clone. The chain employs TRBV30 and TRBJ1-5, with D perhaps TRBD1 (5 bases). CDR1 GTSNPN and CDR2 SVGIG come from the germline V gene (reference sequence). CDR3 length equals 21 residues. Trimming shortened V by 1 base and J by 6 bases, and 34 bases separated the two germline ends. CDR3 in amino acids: CAWSEYAGGPGGGKISQPQHF. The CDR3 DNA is TGTGCCTGGAGTGAGTATGCGGGGGGTCCCGGGGGGGGTAAGATATCTCAGCCCCAGCATTTT.

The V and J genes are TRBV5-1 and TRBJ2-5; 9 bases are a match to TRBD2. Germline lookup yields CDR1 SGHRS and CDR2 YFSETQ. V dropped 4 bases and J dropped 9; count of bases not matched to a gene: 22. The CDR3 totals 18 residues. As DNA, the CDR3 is TGCGCCAGCAGCCAAGATCTTGGGACTAGCCCCCCAAGAGGGTCCCAGTACTTC. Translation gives CASSQDLGTSPPRGSQYF.

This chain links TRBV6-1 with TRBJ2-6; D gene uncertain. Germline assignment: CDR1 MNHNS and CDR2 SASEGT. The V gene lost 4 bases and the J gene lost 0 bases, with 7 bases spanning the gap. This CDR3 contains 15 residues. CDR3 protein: CASSVLYSGANVLTF. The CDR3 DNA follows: TGTGCCAGCAGTGTTTTATACTCTGGGGCCAACGTCCTGACTTTC.

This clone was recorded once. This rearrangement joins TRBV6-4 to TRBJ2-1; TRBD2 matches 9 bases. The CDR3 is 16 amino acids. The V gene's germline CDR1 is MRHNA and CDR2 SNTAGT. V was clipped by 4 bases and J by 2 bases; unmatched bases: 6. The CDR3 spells CASSGRGGGAYNEQFF. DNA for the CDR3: TGTGCCAGCAGTGGCCGGGGCGGGGGGGCCTACAATGAGCAGTTCTTC.

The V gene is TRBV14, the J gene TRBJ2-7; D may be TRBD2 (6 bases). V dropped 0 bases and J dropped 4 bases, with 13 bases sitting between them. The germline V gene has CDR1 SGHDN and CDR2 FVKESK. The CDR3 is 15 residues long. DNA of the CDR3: TGTGCCAGCAGCCAAGAGTCCTCCGGGGGATACGAGCAGTACTTC. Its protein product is CASSQESSGGYEQYF.

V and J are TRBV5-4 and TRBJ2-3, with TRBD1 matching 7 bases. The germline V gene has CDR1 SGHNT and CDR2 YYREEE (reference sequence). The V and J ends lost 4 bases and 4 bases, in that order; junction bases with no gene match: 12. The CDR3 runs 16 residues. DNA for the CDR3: TGTGCCAGCAGCCTTAGACAGGGAAGAGGCGCAGATACGCAGTATTTT. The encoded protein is CASSLRQGRGADTQYF.

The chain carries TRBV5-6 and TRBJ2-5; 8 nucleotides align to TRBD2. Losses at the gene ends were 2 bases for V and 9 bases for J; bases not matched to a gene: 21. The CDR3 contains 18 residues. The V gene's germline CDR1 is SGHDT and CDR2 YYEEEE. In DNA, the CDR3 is TGTGCCAGCAGCTTTTCCGCCCTGTGGGCTAGCGGGCGGGAGGCCCAGTACTTC. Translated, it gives CASSFSALWASGREAQYF.

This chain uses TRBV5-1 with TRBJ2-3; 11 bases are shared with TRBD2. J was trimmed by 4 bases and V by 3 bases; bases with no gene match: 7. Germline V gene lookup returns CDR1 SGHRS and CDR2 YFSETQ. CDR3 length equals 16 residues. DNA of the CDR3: TGCGCCAGCAGCTACGGTAGCGGGGGGGCTTCAGATACGCAGTATTTT. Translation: CASSYGSGGASDTQYF. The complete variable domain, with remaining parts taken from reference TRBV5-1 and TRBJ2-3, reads KAGVTQTPRYLIKTRGQQVTLSCSPISGHRSVSWYQQTPGQGLQFLFEYFSETQRNKGNFPGRFSGRQFSNSRSEMNVSTLELGDSALYLCASSYGSGGASDTQYFGPGTRLTVL.

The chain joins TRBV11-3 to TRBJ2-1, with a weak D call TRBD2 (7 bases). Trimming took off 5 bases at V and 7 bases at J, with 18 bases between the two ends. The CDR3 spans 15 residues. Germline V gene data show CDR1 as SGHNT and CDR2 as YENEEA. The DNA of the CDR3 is TGTGCCAGCAGCCCTCATTACGGGGGGCAAAATGAGCAGTTCTTC. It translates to CASSPHYGGQNEQFF.

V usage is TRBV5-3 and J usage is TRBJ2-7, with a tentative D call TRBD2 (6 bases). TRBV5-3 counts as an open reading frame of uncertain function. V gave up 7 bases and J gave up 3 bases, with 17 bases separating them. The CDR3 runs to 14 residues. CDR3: CARVIRRGDYEQYF. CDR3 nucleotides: TGTGCCAGAGTAATCAGGCGGGGAGACTACGAGCAGTACTTC.

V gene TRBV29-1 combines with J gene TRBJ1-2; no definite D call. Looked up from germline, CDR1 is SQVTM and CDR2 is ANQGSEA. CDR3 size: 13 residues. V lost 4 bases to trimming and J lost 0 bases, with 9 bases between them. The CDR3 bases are TGCAGCGTTGCCGGAGAGGCTAACTATGGCTACACCTTC. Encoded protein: CSVAGEANYGYTF.

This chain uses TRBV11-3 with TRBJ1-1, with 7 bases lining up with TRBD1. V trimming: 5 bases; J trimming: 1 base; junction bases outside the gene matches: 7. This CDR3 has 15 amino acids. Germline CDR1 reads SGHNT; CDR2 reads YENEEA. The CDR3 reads CASSRSRGENTEAFF. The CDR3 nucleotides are TGTGCCAGCAGCCGGAGCAGGGGGGAGAACACTGAAGCTTTCTTT.

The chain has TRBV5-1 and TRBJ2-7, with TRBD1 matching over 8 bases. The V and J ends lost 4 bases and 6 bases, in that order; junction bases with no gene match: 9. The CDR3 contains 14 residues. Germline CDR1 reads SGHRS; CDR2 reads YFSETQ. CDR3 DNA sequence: TGCGCCAGCAGCCCCTACAGGGGGAAGCTCGAGCAGTACTTC. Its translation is CASSPYRGKLEQYF.

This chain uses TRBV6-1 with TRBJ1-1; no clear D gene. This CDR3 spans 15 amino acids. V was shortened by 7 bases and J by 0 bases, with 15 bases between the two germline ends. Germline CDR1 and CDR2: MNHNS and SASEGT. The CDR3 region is CASKLAQAMNTEAFF. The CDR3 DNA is TGTGCCAGCAAGTTAGCGCAGGCCATGAACACTGAAGCTTTCTTT.

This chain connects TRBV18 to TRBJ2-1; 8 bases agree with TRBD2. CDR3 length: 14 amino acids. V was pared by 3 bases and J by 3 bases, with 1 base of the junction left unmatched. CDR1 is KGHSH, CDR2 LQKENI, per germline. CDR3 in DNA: TGTGCCAGCTCACCTCTAGCGGGCTACAATGAGCAGTTCTTC. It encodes CASSPLAGYNEQFF.